Listed here are 25 T cell receptor beta chains from one sample, sequenced in a study of blood T cell repertoires in COVID-19 (dated by TCRdb to the early 2020s). Library generation was performed with the immunoSEQ multiplex PCR assay. Sourced from immuneACCESS, this table was stored by TCRdb with only in-frame sequences that have V and J called. A share of the clones is absent; for the studies checked, an unresolved V gene accounts for under half, and the remainder has no known explanation. This sample lists 200,000 to 250,000 clones; 87% were detected once. The top ten hold 11% of the sample. Source material: PBMCs or T cells enriched from blood (not recorded which). All receptors come from a man in his thirties or forties who had recovered from COVID-19.

The gene calls are TRBV5-4 and TRBJ1-2, with TRBD1 identical over 11 bases. V lost 2 bases, J lost 4 bases, and 4 bases stayed unmatched. Looked up from germline, CDR1 is SGHNT and CDR2 is YYREEE (reference sequence). The CDR3 spans 15 residues. The CDR3 protein is CASSLGTGGFYGYTF. The CDR3 DNA sequence: TGTGCCAGCAGCTTAGGGACAGGGGGTTTCTATGGCTACACCTTC.

Here the CDR3 DNA reads TGTGCCAGCAGCTTAGAACCGGGTTGGGAGAACATTCAGTACTTC. Protein product: CASSLEPGWENIQYF. The chain uses TRBV7-2 and TRBJ2-4; possibly TRBD2 for D (5 bases). Germline CDR1 reads SGHTA; CDR2 reads FQGNSA. The CDR3 sequence is 15 residues long. Trimming removed 1 base from V and 7 bases from J, with 14 bases in between.

This rearrangement joins TRBV28 to TRBJ2-7; TRBD1 is a possible D gene (6 bases). The germline V and J ends were trimmed by 6 bases and 3 bases, with 12 bases remaining between them. In germline, CDR1 is MDHEN, CDR2 SYDVKM. There are 13 residues in the CDR3. The CDR3 region has the DNA TGTGCCAGCAGATACGGACAGCTCTACGAGCAGTACTTC. Its protein is CASRYGQLYEQYF.

The chain couples TRBV7-8 to TRBJ1-2; TRBD1 might be the D (6 bases). This CDR3 comprises 15 residues. In germline, CDR1 is SGHVS, CDR2 FQNEAQ. V was pared by 4 bases and J by 4 bases, with 16 bases between. The CDR3 spells CASSSRTALVYGYTF. Written as DNA, the CDR3 is TGTGCCAGCAGCTCTCGGACAGCCTTAGTCTATGGCTACACCTTC.

The rearrangement uses TRBV2 and TRBJ1-4; D possibly corresponds to TRBD1 (6 bases). The V and J ends lost 2 bases and 4 bases respectively, with 11 bases between them. CDR1 and CDR2 from the germline V gene are SNHLY and FYNNEI. The CDR3 covers 15 residues. Written as DNA, the CDR3 is TGTGCCAGCAGTGAACAGGGGCAGGATAATGAAAAACTGTTTTTT. The encoded protein is CASSEQGQDNEKLFF.

V is TRBV11-3 and J is TRBJ2-2, with 8 bases fitting TRBD2. There are 17 residues in the CDR3. Trimming removed 0 bases from V and 8 bases from J; junction bases left unmatched: 11. In germline, CDR1 is SGHNT, CDR2 YENEEA. The CDR3 DNA reads as TGTGCCAGCAGCTTAGATGGTAGCGGGAAGATTAGTGGGGAGCTGTTTTTT. It specifies CASSLDGSGKISGELFF.

The V gene is TRBV29-1, the J gene TRBJ1-1, with TRBD1 identical over 10 bases. CDR1 and CDR2 (germline): SQVTM, ANQGSEA. CDR3 length: 14 residues. Here the CDR3 reads CRADRGLRSTEAFF. The DNA for the CDR3 is TGCAGGGCCGACAGGGGGCTTAGGAGCACTGAAGCTTTCTTT.

The gene calls are TRBV25-1 and TRBJ1-1, with TRBD1 identical over 10 bases. V was pared by 1 base and J by 2 bases, with 10 bases of the junction left unmatched. The germline CDR1 and CDR2 sequences are MGHDK and SYGVNS. The CDR3 extends over 18 amino acids. CDR3 residues: CASSELGGQGGGNTEAFF. CDR3 in DNA: TGTGCCAGCAGTGAATTAGGAGGACAGGGGGGCGGTAACACTGAAGCTTTCTTT.

The chain employs TRBV6-5 and TRBJ2-3; TRBD2 matches at 7 bases. After removal of 8 bases from V and 5 bases from J, the junction contained 1 base not matched to a gene. This CDR3 spans 11 amino acids. Germline lookup yields CDR1 MNHEY and CDR2 SVGAGI. The CDR3 nucleotides are TGTGCCAGCGGCGGGGGAGATACGCAGTATTTT. Amino acid sequence: CASGGGDTQYF.

The J gene is TRBJ2-7, the V gene TRBV5-4, with 10 bases matching TRBD1. The V and J ends lost 3 bases and 6 bases, in that order; junction bases with no gene match: 9. This CDR3 region has 15 residues. Germline-derived CDR1 and CDR2 are SGHNT and YYREEE (reference sequence). The CDR3 sequence: CASSSPGTGAAEQYF. The CDR3 nucleotides read TGTGCCAGCAGCTCCCCCGGGACAGGGGCGGCCGAGCAGTACTTC.

The chain couples TRBV3-1 (or the pseudogene TRBV3-2) to TRBJ1-5, with D maybe TRBD1 (6 bases). Trimming stripped 3 bases from V and 1 base from J, with 10 bases between. The CDR3 runs 15 residues. Germline loops: CDR1 LGHDT, CDR2 YNNKEL (reference sequence). The CDR3: CASSQGAGSNQPQHF. CDR3 DNA sequence: TGTGCCAGCAGCCAGGGGGCAGGGAGCAATCAGCCCCAGCATTTT.

The V and J genes are TRBV12-3 or TRBV12-4 and TRBJ1-1, with a tentative D call TRBD1 (6 bases). This CDR3 contains 13 residues. Trimming removed 2 bases from V and 4 bases from J, with 8 bases in between. The CDR3 sequence is CASSLTQGTEAFF. Here the CDR3 DNA reads TGTGCCAGCAGTTTAACACAGGGCACTGAAGCTTTCTTT.

This sequence joins TRBV7-2 and TRBJ2-5; TRBD2 matches at 8 bases. The CDR3 loop spans 14 amino acids. From germline, CDR1 is SGHTA and CDR2 FQGNSA. Losses at the gene ends were 6 bases for V and 5 bases for J; bases not matched to a gene: 8. The CDR3 loop reads CASSPRGGSETQYF. In nucleotides, the CDR3 is TGTGCCAGCAGTCCACGGGGGGGGTCGGAGACCCAGTACTTC.

The chain uses TRBV30 and TRBJ1-1; D unresolved. The CDR3 runs 13 residues. Trimming removed 0 bases from V and 1 base from J, with 6 bases in between. In germline, CDR1 is GTSNPN, CDR2 SVGIG (reference sequence). The CDR3 region is CAWSVEGNTEAFF. DNA of the CDR3: TGTGCCTGGAGTGTAGAGGGGAACACTGAAGCTTTCTTT.

The V gene is TRBV7-2, the J gene TRBJ2-1; 12 bases map to TRBD2. The J segment lost 7 bases and the V segment lost 5 bases, leaving 9 bases of the junction unmatched. CDR3 size: 16 residues. CDR1 SGHTA and CDR2 FQGNSA come from the germline V gene. The CDR3 is CASSIPSGGARNEQFF. The CDR3, as DNA: TGTGCCAGCAGCATCCCTAGCGGGGGGGCACGAAATGAGCAGTTCTTC.

With respect to this clone: Other DNA sequences in the sample encode the same CDR3. This chain's CDR3 is CAWSAFGGQPQHF. The CDR3 DNA reads as TGTGCCTGGAGTGCCTTTGGAGGGCAGCCCCAGCATTTT. The chain joins TRBV30 to TRBJ1-5; unclear D gene. Germline V gene data show CDR1 as GTSNPN and CDR2 as SVGIG (reference sequence). This CDR3 spans 13 amino acids. V lost 1 base, J lost 7 bases, and 11 bases lay in between.

This chain connects TRBV9 to TRBJ2-3; TRBD2 agrees at 7 bases. The CDR3 covers 14 residues. V dropped 2 bases and J dropped 7; count of bases not matched to a gene: 7. CDR1 and CDR2 from the germline V gene are SGDLS and YYNGEE. CDR3 residues: CASSVGGGVNTQYF. CDR3 coding DNA: TGTGCCAGCAGCGTTGGTGGGGGGGTCAATACGCAGTATTTT.

This rearrangement joins TRBV5-6 to TRBJ2-3; 7 bases fit TRBD1. Germline loops: CDR1 SGHDT, CDR2 YYEEEE. Germline trimming cut 2 bases from V and 6 bases from J; bases unmatched to any gene: 3. CDR3 length: 13 amino acids. The CDR3 is CASSFTGADTQYF. For the CDR3, the DNA is TGTGCCAGCAGCTTTACAGGGGCGGATACGCAGTATTTT.

This clone has only a few counts. The V and J genes are TRBV28 and TRBJ2-1; 8 bases agree with TRBD2. Germline V CDR1 and CDR2: MDHEN, SYDVKM. This CDR3 has 18 amino acids. V lost 5 bases, J lost 4 bases, and 16 bases stayed unmatched. CDR3 protein: CASSTTGRLARIYNEQFF. In DNA, the CDR3 is TGTGCCAGCAGTACCACAGGACGACTAGCGAGAATTTACAATGAGCAGTTCTTC.

This sequence joins TRBV5-4 and TRBJ1-2, with TRBD1 identical over 7 bases. V trimming: 4 bases; J trimming: 2 bases; junction bases outside the gene matches: 2. The CDR3 covers 13 residues. Looked up from germline, CDR1 is SGHNT and CDR2 is YYREEE (reference sequence). The chain's CDR3 is CASSVTGNYGYTF. The CDR3 DNA sequence: TGTGCCAGCAGCGTGACAGGGAACTATGGCTACACCTTC.

The chain couples TRBV28 to TRBJ1-1; D remains unclear. The CDR3 spans 12 residues. Deletions cut 7 bases from V and 7 bases from J, with 13 bases between. The germline V gene has CDR1 MDHEN and CDR2 SYDVKM. CDR3 DNA: TGTGCCAGCATTACCCCTGTCGGTGAAGCTTTCTTT. Protein: CASITPVGEAFF.

This clone came up once. This sequence joins TRBV28 and TRBJ2-1; D is possibly TRBD1 (6 bases). Germline-derived CDR1 and CDR2 are MDHEN and SYDVKM. Trimming cost V 3 bases and J 12 bases, with 12 bases left between them. This CDR3 has 12 residues. The CDR3 protein is CASSFQEQGQFF. CDR3 DNA sequence: TGTGCCAGCAGTTTCCAAGAACAGGGGCAGTTCTTC.

This clone came up a few times. V and J are TRBV28 and TRBJ1-5; the match to TRBD1 covers 7 bases. CDR1 is MDHEN and CDR2 is SYDVKM in the germline V gene. After removal of 1 base from V and 7 bases from J, the junction contained 16 bases not matched to a gene. The CDR3 loop spans 18 amino acids. CDR3 residues: CASSLFQLVRGPRQPQHF. CDR3 bases: TGTGCCAGCAGTTTATTCCAACTGGTAAGGGGGCCGAGGCAGCCCCAGCATTTT.

This clone came up once. This sequence joins TRBV6-5 and TRBJ2-1, with D unresolved. V was shortened by 6 bases and J by 5 bases, with 8 bases between the two germline ends. The CDR3 spans 12 residues. Germline assignment: CDR1 MNHEY and CDR2 SVGAGI. CDR3: CASRSLNNEQFF. The CDR3 DNA sequence: TGTGCCAGCAGGAGCCTTAACAATGAGCAGTTCTTC.

V is TRBV7-3 and J is TRBJ1-2; D unresolved. The ends were cut back, 3 bases at V and 2 bases at J, with 19 bases in the middle. CDR3 length: 17 residues. Per the germline V gene, CDR1 is SGHTA and CDR2 is FQGTGA. The CDR3 bases are TGTGCCAGCAGCTTTCCCAGGAATCTAGCGATCAACTATGGCTACACCTTC. It translates to CASSFPRNLAINYGYTF.